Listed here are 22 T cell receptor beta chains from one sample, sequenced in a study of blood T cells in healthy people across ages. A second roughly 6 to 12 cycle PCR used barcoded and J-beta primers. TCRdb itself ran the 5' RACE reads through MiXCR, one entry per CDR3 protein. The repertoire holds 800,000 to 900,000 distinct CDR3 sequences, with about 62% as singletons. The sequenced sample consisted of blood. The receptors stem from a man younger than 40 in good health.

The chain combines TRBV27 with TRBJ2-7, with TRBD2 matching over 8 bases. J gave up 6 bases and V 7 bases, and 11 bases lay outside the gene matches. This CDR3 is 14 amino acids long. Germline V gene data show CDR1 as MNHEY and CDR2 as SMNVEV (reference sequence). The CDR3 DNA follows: TGTGCCAGCACAAAACCGGGACTAGGAGGCGAGCAGTACTTC. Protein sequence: CASTKPGLGGEQYF.

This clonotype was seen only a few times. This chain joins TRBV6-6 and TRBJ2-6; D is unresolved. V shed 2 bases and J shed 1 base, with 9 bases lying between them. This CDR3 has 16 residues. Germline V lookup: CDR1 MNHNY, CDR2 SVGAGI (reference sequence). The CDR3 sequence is CASSYGQWSGANVLTF. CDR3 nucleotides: TGTGCCAGCAGTTACGGTCAGTGGTCTGGGGCCAACGTCCTGACTTTC.

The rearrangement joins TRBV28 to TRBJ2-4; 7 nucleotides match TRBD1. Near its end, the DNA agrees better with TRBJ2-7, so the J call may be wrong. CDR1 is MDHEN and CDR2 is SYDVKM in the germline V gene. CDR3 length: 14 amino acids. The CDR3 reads CASSPLSQGYEQYF. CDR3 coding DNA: TGTGCCAGCAGTCCGCTTTCACAGGGGTACGAGCAGTACTTC.

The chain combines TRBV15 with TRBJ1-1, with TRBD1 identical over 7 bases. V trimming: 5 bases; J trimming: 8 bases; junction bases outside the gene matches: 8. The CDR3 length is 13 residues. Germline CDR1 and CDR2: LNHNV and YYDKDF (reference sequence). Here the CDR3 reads CATSLDRVLEAFF. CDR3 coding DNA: TGTGCCACCAGCCTTGACAGGGTACTAGAAGCTTTCTTT.

The CDR3 region has the DNA TGTGCCAGCAGTCTTGGACTAGACGCTAAGACCCAGTACTTC. It codes for CASSLGLDAKTQYF. The chain combines TRBV27 with TRBJ2-5; TRBD2 matches 7 bases. The CDR3 has 14 residues. Looked up from germline, CDR1 is MNHEY and CDR2 is SMNVEV (reference sequence). The J segment lost 6 bases and the V segment lost 5 bases, leaving 9 bases of the junction unmatched.

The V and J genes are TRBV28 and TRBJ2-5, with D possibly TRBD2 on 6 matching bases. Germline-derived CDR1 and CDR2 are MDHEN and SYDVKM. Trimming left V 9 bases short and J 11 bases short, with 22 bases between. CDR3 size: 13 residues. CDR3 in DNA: TGTGCCAGTGAAATCGGGACGCCGGGAGAGCAGTACTTC. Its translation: CASEIGTPGEQYF.

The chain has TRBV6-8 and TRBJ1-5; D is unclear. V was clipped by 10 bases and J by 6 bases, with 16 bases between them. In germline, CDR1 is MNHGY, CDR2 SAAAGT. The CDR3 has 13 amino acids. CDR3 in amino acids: CAIRWLLVQPQHF. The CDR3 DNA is TGTGCCATCCGATGGTTGCTTGTTCAGCCCCAGCATTTT.

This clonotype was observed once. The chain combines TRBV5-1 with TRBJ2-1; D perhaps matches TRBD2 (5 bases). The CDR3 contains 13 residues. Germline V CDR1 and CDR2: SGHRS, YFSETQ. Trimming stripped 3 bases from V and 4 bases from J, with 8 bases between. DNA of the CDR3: TGCGCCAGCAGCTCTGGGGAGTACAATGAGCAGTTCTTC. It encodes CASSSGEYNEQFF.

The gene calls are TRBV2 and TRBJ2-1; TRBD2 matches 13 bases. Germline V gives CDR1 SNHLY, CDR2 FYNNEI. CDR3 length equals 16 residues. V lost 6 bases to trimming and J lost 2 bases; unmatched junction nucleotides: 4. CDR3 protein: CASRVLAGGAYNEQFF. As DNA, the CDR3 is TGTGCCAGCAGGGTACTAGCGGGGGGGGCCTACAATGAGCAGTTCTTC.

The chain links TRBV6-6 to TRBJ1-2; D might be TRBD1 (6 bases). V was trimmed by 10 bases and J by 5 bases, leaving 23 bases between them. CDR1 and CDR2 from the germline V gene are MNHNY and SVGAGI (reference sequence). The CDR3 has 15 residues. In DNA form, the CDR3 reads TGTGCCACCACCCCAAGGGGACACTCTGAGTATGGCTACACCTTC. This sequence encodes CATTPRGHSEYGYTF.

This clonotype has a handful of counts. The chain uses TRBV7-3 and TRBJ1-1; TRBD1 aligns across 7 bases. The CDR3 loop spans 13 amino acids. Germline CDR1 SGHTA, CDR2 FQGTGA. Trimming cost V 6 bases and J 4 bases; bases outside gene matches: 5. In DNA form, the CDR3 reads TGTGCCAGCAGGATGACAGGGTCCACTGAAGCTTTCTTT. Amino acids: CASRMTGSTEAFF.

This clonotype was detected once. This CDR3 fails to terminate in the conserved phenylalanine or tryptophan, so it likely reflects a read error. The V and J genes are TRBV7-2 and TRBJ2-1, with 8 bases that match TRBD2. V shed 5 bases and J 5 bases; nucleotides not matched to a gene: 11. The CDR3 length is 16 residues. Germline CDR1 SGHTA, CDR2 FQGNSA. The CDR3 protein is CASSPRAGAGDNEQFS. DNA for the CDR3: TGTGCCAGCAGCCCCAGGGCGGGAGCGGGGGACAATGAGCAGTTCTCC.

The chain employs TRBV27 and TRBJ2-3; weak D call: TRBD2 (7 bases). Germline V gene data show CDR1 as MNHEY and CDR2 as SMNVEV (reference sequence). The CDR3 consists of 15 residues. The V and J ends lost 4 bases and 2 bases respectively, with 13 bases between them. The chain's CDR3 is CASSYLRGATDTQYF. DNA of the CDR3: TGTGCCAGCAGTTATCTCCGGGGGGCCACAGATACGCAGTATTTT.

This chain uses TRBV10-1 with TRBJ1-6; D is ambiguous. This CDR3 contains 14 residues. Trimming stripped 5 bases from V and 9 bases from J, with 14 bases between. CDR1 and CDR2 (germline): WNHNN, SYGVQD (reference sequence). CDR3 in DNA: TGCGCCAGCAGTTTGACGGGATCGATTTCACCCCTCCACTTT. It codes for CASSLTGSISPLHF.

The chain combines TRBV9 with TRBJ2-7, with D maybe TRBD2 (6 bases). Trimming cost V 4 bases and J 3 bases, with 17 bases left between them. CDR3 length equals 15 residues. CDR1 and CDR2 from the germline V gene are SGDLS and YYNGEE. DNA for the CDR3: TGTGCCAGCAGCAAAATAGGAGGGTCAGGCTACGAGCAGTACTTC. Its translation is CASSKIGGSGYEQYF.

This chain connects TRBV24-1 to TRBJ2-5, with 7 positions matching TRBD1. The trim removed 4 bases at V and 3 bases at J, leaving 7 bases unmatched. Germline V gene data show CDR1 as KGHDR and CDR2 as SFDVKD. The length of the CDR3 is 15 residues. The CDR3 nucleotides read TGTGCCACCAGTGACATTGGGACAGTTGAAGAGACCCAGTACTTC. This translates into CATSDIGTVEETQYF.

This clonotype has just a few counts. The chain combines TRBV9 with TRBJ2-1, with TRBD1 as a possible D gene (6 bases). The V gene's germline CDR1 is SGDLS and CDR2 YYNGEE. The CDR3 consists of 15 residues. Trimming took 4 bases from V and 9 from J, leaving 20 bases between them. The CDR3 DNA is TGTGCCAGCAGCCCCCCGGGACAACTAGGGGGTGAGCAGTTCTTC. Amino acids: CASSPPGQLGGEQFF.

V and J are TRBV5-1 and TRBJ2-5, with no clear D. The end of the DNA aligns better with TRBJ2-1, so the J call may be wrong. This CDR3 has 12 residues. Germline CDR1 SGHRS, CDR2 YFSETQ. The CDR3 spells CASSPTQETQFF. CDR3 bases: TGCGCCAGCAGTCCCACCCAAGAGACCCAGTTCTTC.

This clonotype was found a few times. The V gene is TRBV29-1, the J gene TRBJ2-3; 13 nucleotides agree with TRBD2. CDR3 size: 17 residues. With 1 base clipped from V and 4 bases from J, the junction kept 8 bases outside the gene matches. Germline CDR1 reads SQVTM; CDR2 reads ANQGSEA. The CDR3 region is CSVEGTSGGALADTQYF. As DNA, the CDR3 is TGCAGCGTTGAAGGGACTAGCGGGGGAGCGCTGGCAGATACGCAGTATTTT.

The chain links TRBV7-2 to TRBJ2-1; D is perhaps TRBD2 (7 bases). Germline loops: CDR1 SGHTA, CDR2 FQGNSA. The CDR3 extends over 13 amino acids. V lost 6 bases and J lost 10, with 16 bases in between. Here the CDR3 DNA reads TGTGCCAGCAGTATTAGTGGCGGGGGCGAGCAGTTCTTC. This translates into CASSISGGGEQFF. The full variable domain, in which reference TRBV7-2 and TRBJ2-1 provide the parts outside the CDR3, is GAGVSQSPSNKVTEKGKDVELRCDPISGHTALYWYRQSLGQGLEFLIYFQGNSAPDKSGLPSDRFSAERTGGSVSTLTIQRTQQEDSAVYLCASSISGGGEQFFGPGTRLTVL.

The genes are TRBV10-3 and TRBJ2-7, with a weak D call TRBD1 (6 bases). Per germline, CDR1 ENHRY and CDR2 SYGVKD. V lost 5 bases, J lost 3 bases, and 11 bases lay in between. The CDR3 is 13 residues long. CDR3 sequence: CAISSGEIYEQYF. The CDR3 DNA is TGTGCCATCAGTTCAGGGGAAATCTACGAGCAGTACTTC.

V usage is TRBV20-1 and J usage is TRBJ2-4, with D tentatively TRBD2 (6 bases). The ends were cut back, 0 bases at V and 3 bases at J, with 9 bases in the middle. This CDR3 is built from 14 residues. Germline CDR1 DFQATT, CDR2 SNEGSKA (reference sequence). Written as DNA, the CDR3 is TGCAGTGCTAGAGATTTGGGGGGCAAAAACATTCAGTACTTC. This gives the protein CSARDLGGKNIQYF.